This T cell receptor (beta chain) emerged from a study of blood T cells in healthy people across ages. Germline V lookup: CDR1 KGHSY, CDR2 FQNENV. This CDR3 has 13 amino acids. Findings and limits, study-wide: The unknown donor CMV status may have confounded expanded clonotype changes. As naive T cell percentage varied, TCR beta diversity correlated strongly with it. Diversity of TCR beta per million T cells declined in a roughly linear way with age.

This clonotype was detected only once. Its antigen remains unknown. A second about 6 to 12 cycle PCR used barcoded and J-beta primers. From each sample, at least 2.5 million paired-end reads containing CDR3 were obtained. TCRdb re-analysed the 5' RACE reads in MiXCR, keeping a single row per CDR3 protein. The profile covers 600,000 to 800,000 distinct CDR3 sequences, with approximately 52% appearing a single time and around an eighth taken by the ten largest. V is TRBV16 and J is TRBJ2-5; D unclear. The DNA matches TRBJ2-7 better at its end, which makes the J call doubtful. Source material: blood. This clonotype originated in a woman older than 75 in good health. CDR3 sequence reads: CASSQSVDYEQYF. The CDR3, as DNA: TGTGCCAGCAGCCAATCGGTCGATTACGAGCAGTACTTC.